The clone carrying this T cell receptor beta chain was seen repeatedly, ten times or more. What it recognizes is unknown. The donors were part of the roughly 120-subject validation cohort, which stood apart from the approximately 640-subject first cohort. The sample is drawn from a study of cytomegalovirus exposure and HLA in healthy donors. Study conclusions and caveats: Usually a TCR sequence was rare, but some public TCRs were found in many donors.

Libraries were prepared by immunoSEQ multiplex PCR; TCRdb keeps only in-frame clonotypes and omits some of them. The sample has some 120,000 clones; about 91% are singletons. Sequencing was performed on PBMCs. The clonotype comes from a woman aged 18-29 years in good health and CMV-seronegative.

The CDR3 reads CASSPRVAGGLSQETQYF. The CDR3 DNA reads as TGTGCCAGCAGCCCTCGGGTAGCGGGAGGACTCAGTCAAGAGACCCAGTACTTC. The chain links TRBV7-4 to TRBJ2-5; 10 bases match TRBD2. V dropped 5 bases and J dropped 2; count of bases not matched to a gene: 14. Per germline, CDR1 SGHVT and CDR2 SQSDAQ. The CDR3 has 18 residues. The variable domain in full, with the rest retrieved from reference TRBV7-4 and TRBJ2-5, is GAGVSQSPRYKVAKRGRDVALRCDSISGHVTLYWYRQTLGQGSEVLTYSQSDAQRDKSGRPSGRFSAERPERSVSTLKIQRTEQGDSAVYLCASSPRVAGGLSQETQYFGPGTRLLVL.